The present T cell receptor beta chain was sequenced within a study of blood T cell repertoires in COVID-19. Study background: Both acute and convalescent COVID-19 samples were obtained from the United States, Italy and Spain. The cDNA or gDNA used as material had been derived from T cells, B-cell-depleted T cells, or PBMCs.

Per the original data handling: Amplification of reference gene primers provided the estimated nucleated cell counts. Method: immunoSEQ multiplex PCR; TCRdb's copy keeps in-frame clones and lacks some. V and J calls and clone size follow that table, whereas D and trimming were derived from the DNA. The data hold about 170,000 clones, with approximately 77% observed a single time. This CDR3 spans 13 amino acids. Germline loops: CDR1 MNHEY, CDR2 SMNVEV (reference sequence). Trimming cost V 2 bases and J 7 bases, with 12 bases left between them. The sample consisted of peripheral blood. The receptor's source is a woman of 80 years or more with active or convalescent COVID-19. V usage is TRBV27 and J usage is TRBJ2-7; D unresolved. The DNA for the CDR3 is TGTGCCAGCAGTTTAGAACAGTCTCGTGAGCAGTACTTC. This encodes CASSLEQSREQYF.